This T cell receptor beta chain was obtained from a study of beta chain features in type 1 diabetes. Sequencing targeted expressed TCRB transcripts, as all isolated RNA had been reverse transcribed. Data came from immunoSEQ multiplex PCR; TCRdb stores just in-frame clones and leaves some out. The sample holds more than 350,000 clones, approximately 10% seen once. Study conclusions and caveats: Patients and controls would be equally affected if PCR favored shorter templates. Moderate but significant shortening of TCRB CDR3s was recorded in all four CD4+ subsets from Type 1 diabetes patients. Patients showed naive, central memory and Treg TCRB repertoires that appeared more similar than those of healthy donors.

A remark on this clone: Its target is unknown.

The sequence derives from a woman aged 18 to 35 in good health. Sequenced sample: naive CD4+ T cells from blood.

CDR3 coding DNA: TGTGACAAAGGCCGGGGCCGATGCAATGAGCAGTTCTTC. Protein product: CDKGRGRCNEQFF. The V and J genes are TRBV30 and TRBJ2-1; tentatively, D is TRBD1 or TRBD2 (5 bases each). This CDR3 has 13 amino acids. Germline V gene sequence: CDR1 GTSNPN, CDR2 SVGIG (reference sequence).